The text below deals with one T cell receptor (beta chain). Antigen: not known. This record belongs to a study of blood T cells in healthy people across ages. At the level of the study: There was about one barcoded beta molecule captured by template switching per two T cells. Study-wide results and caveats: As age increased, TCR beta diversity per million T cells fell in a roughly linear fashion.

Together with a sample-barcoded 5' primer, a J-beta primer mix was included in a second PCR lasting about 6 to 11 cycles. TCRdb used MiXCR to reprocess the 5' RACE reads, holding one entry per CDR3 protein. The profile covers some 760,000 distinct CDR3 sequences, with around a quarter appearing a single time and 9.4% taken by the ten largest. The CDR3 spans 17 residues. Trimming took 6 bases from V and 3 from J; bases not matched to a gene: 12. The same specimen was also included in a second study, on T cells of mothers and their children. In that study: Overlap measured in related mother-child pairs was slightly, non-significantly higher than in unrelated pairs.

Sequenced: blood. The V and J genes are TRBV12-3 or TRBV12-4 and TRBJ1-3; 9 positions match TRBD1. The origin of this receptor is a boy aged 5-17 years in good health. CDR3 residues: CASSPRGQGFLGNTIYF. The CDR3 DNA reads TGTGCCAGCAGCCCCAGGGGACAGGGCTTCCTTGGAAACACCATATATTTT.